This entry is about one TCR beta chain. This clone was found once. It lacks a known antigen. Base qualities are not at hand, and no much larger clone is one base apart. V drops 3 bases and J drops 6 bases, leaving 15 bases in between. CDR1 LNHNV and CDR2 YYDKDF were looked up in the germline V gene (reference sequence). Its CDR3 holds 14 amino acids, cysteine through phenylalanine. Only the CDR3 part of the read is kept: 42 bases, read in frame from the first base. The library relied on the immunoSEQ multiplex PCR assay. The source is immuneACCESS, and TCRdb retained only in-frame sequences with V and J called. Part of the clones is not carried over; for the studies checked, unresolved V genes explain less than half of this, and the remainder is unexplained. The sample table shows 70,000 to 80,000 clones, and approximately 92% are seen once. The biggest ten clones account for around 0.42% of the sample.

The sample belongs to a study of technical replicates of blood from a few donors (dated by TCRdb to 2016 to 2017). This sequence uses TRBV15 and TRBJ2-7; the D gene is perhaps TRBD1, on 6 matching bases. Material: T cells isolated from PBMCs. The TCR was taken from a human donor in good health. DNA sequence: TGTGCCACCAGCAGCCAGGGGAAGGCACTCGAGCAGTACTTC. Its translation reads: CATSSQGKALEQYF.